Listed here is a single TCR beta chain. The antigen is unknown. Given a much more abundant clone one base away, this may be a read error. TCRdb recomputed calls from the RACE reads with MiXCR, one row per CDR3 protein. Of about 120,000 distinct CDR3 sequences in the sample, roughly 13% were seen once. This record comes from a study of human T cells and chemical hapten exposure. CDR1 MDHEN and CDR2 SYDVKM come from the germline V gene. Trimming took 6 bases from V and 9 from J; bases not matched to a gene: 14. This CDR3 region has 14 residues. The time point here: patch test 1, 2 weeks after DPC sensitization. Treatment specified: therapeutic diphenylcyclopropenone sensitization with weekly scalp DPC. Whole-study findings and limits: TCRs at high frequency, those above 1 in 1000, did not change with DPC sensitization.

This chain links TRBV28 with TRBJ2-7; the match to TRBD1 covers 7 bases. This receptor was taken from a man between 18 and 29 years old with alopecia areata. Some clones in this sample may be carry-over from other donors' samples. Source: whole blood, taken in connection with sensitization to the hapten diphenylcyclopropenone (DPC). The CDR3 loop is CASSLRGQVARQYF. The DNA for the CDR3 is TGTGCCAGCAGCCTTAGGGGGCAGGTGGCGAGGCAGTACTTC. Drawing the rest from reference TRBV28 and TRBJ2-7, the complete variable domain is DVKVTQSSRYLVKRTGEKVFLECVQDMDHENMFWYRQDPGLGLRLIYFSYDVKMKEKGDIPEGYSVSREKKERFSLILESASTNQTSMYLCASSLRGQVARQYFGPGTRLTVT.